Below, 23 T cell receptor beta chains from the same sample are listed, as sequenced in a study of blood T cell repertoires in COVID-19. Profiled with immunoSEQ multiplex PCR; TCRdb holds only in-frame clones, not every one. The repertoire holds under 200,000 clones, with roughly nine tenths as singletons. Sequencing was carried out using peripheral blood. Every receptor here comes from a man in his 70s with active or convalescent COVID-19.

The gene calls are TRBV6-2 or TRBV6-3 and TRBJ2-7, with D possibly matching TRBD2 (5 bases). Germline lookup yields CDR1 MNHEY and CDR2 SVGEGT. V was shortened by 3 bases and J by 6 bases, with 9 bases between the two germline ends. The CDR3 consists of 12 residues. CDR3 protein: CASSYGLVEQYF. The CDR3 nucleotides are TGTGCCAGCAGTTATGGACTTGTCGAGCAGTACTTC.

As to this clone: The sample carries other DNA sequences with the same CDR3. The rearrangement links TRBV5-1 to TRBJ2-3; D uncertain. This CDR3 contains 13 residues. Trimming took 2 bases from V and 1 from J, leaving 5 bases between them. Germline V gene sequence: CDR1 SGHRS, CDR2 YFSETQ. DNA for the CDR3: TGCGCCAGCAGCTTAGCCGGCACAGATACGCAGTATTTT. Its protein is CASSLAGTDTQYF.

J is TRBJ2-1 and V is TRBV4-3; TRBD1 matches at 8 bases. Germline trimming cut 4 bases from V and 1 base from J; bases unmatched to any gene: 3. The germline V gene has CDR1 LGHNA and CDR2 YSLEER. The CDR3 sequence is 15 residues long. The CDR3 region is CASSRDRGSYNEQFF. The DNA for the CDR3 is TGCGCCAGCAGCCGCGACAGGGGATCCTACAATGAGCAGTTCTTC.

The chain joins TRBV7-2 to TRBJ1-3; no clear D. Trimming pared 2 bases from V and 0 bases from J, leaving 8 bases between. The CDR3 length is 15 residues. Germline-derived CDR1 and CDR2 are SGHTA and FQGNSA. CDR3 sequence reads: CASSLSSNSGNTIYF. CDR3 DNA sequence: TGTGCCAGCAGCTTAAGCTCGAACTCTGGAAACACCATATATTTT.

The CDR3 coding sequence is TGCGCCAGCAGCTCCACCGGCGGCATGGGTAATGAAAAACTGTTTTTT. Amino acids: CASSSTGGMGNEKLFF. The chain is built from TRBV5-1 and TRBJ1-4; D not certain. CDR1 SGHRS and CDR2 YFSETQ come from the germline V gene. This CDR3 has 16 amino acids. With 3 bases removed from V and 4 bases from J, the gap between germline ends came to 16 bases.

The V and J genes are TRBV7-2 and TRBJ2-6, with a weak D call TRBD1 (6 bases). This CDR3 has 18 residues. With 5 bases removed from V and 2 bases from J, the gap between germline ends came to 19 bases. Germline CDR1 and CDR2: SGHTA and FQGNSA. CDR3 sequence reads: CASSRLSGHRTGANVLTF. CDR3 DNA: TGTGCCAGCAGCCGGTTGTCGGGACACAGAACTGGGGCCAACGTCCTGACTTTC.

The chain combines TRBV7-9 with TRBJ1-4; no clear D gene. CDR1 and CDR2 from the germline V gene are SEHNR and FQNEAQ (reference sequence). V shed 1 base and J shed 7 bases, with 10 bases lying between them. This CDR3 comprises 14 residues. CDR3 in amino acids: CASSLGAGSEKLFF. In DNA, the CDR3 is TGTGCCAGCAGCTTAGGGGCCGGGAGTGAAAAACTGTTTTTT.

V usage is TRBV19 and J usage is TRBJ1-5, with D tentatively TRBD1 (6 bases). This CDR3 contains 15 residues. V lost 3 bases and J lost 5, with 14 bases in between. Germline CDR1 reads LNHDA; CDR2 reads SQIVND (reference sequence). The CDR3 DNA follows: TGTGCCAGTAGTATTCTCAGGGGAGAATATCAGCCCCAGCATTTT. It translates to CASSILRGEYQPQHF.

The CDR3 loop reads CASSLGVENYGYTF. The CDR3 coding sequence is TGTGCCAGCAGCTTAGGGGTGGAGAACTATGGCTACACCTTC. The chain is built from TRBV7-2 and TRBJ1-2; D ambiguous. V was pared by 1 base and J by 2 bases, with 8 bases between. Germline CDR1 reads SGHTA; CDR2 reads FQGNSA. The CDR3 runs to 14 residues.

J is TRBJ1-1 and V is TRBV5-4, with TRBD1 as a possible D gene (6 bases). The germline V gene has CDR1 SGHNT and CDR2 YYREEE (reference sequence). The ends were cut back, 5 bases at V and 1 base at J, with 15 bases in the middle. The CDR3 runs to 15 residues. CDR3 protein: CASSSPQGKNTEAFF. As DNA, the CDR3 is TGTGCCAGCAGTTCCCCCCAGGGGAAGAACACTGAAGCTTTCTTT.

The rearrangement joins TRBV25-1 to TRBJ1-6; 7 bases agree with TRBD1. Looked up from germline, CDR1 is MGHDK and CDR2 is SYGVNS. CDR3 size: 16 residues. Trimming removed 2 bases from V and 6 bases from J; junction bases left unmatched: 7. DNA of the CDR3: TGTGCCAGCAGTGAAAACCCGGGACAGAGTAATTCACCCCTCCACTTT. Encoded protein: CASSENPGQSNSPLHF.

The chain carries TRBV7-9 and TRBJ2-3, with 8 bases matching TRBD2. The germline gives CDR1 SEHNR, CDR2 FQNEAQ (reference sequence). The CDR3 is 17 amino acids. With 1 base clipped from V and 2 bases from J, the junction kept 8 bases outside the gene matches. CDR3 DNA: TGTGCCAGCAGCTTAGGATCTAGCGGGCTCTACACAGATACGCAGTATTTT. Protein product: CASSLGSSGLYTDTQYF.

The V call is TRBV6-5, the J call TRBJ2-7, with 12 positions matching TRBD2. Germline assignment: CDR1 MNHEY and CDR2 SVGAGI. The CDR3 is 16 residues long. V lost 0 bases and J lost 6; bases outside the gene matches: 6. The CDR3 region is CASSYSGTSGRFEQYF. The CDR3, as DNA: TGTGCCAGCAGTTACTCGGGTACTAGCGGGAGGTTCGAGCAGTACTTC.

The chain couples TRBV7-6 to TRBJ2-2; 9 nucleotides line up with TRBD1. The CDR3 is 16 amino acids. Trimming took 1 base from V and 0 from J; bases not matched to a gene: 0. Looked up from germline, CDR1 is SGHVS and CDR2 is FNYEAQ. CDR3 protein: CASSLGQGANTGELFF. For the CDR3, the DNA is TGTGCCAGCAGCTTAGGACAGGGGGCGAACACCGGGGAGCTGTTTTTT.

The V gene is TRBV18, the J gene TRBJ2-2, with TRBD1 identical over 8 bases. V was pared by 6 bases and J by 1 base, with 7 bases of the junction left unmatched. Germline CDR1 reads KGHSH; CDR2 reads LQKENI. CDR3 length equals 16 residues. CDR3 region: CASSSRTGKNTGELFF. In DNA form, the CDR3 reads TGTGCCAGCTCGTCACGGACAGGGAAGAACACCGGGGAGCTGTTTTTT.

V and J are TRBV15 and TRBJ1-5; a weak D match, TRBD1 (6 bases). CDR1 and CDR2 from the germline V gene are LNHNV and YYDKDF (reference sequence). Trimming pared 7 bases from V and 0 bases from J, leaving 10 bases between. There are 14 residues in the CDR3. CDR3 loop: CATTDSISNQPQHF. The DNA of the CDR3 is TGTGCCACCACGGACAGCATTAGCAATCAGCCCCAGCATTTT.

The J gene is TRBJ1-2, the V gene TRBV19; D is possibly TRBD1 (6 bases). The CDR3 sequence is 15 residues long. CDR1 and CDR2 from the germline V gene are LNHDA and SQIVND (reference sequence). The ends were cut back, 5 bases at V and 3 bases at J, with 16 bases in the middle. The CDR3 here is CASSFGAGADYGYTF. In nucleotides, the CDR3 is TGTGCCAGTAGTTTTGGGGCAGGGGCGGACTATGGCTACACCTTC.

In DNA, the CDR3 is TGTGCCAGCAGCTCCCATAGACGGAGGGGCGGGGAGCTGTTTTTT. This encodes CASSSHRRRGGELFF. The chain carries TRBV7-9 and TRBJ2-2; D possibly corresponds to TRBD2 (6 bases). Deletions cut 4 bases from V and 7 bases from J, with 16 bases between. The germline V gene has CDR1 SEHNR and CDR2 FQNEAQ (reference sequence). CDR3 length equals 15 residues.

V is TRBV28 and J is TRBJ1-6; tentative D call: TRBD1 (5 bases). V was clipped by 3 bases and J by 6 bases, with 9 bases between them. The CDR3 extends over 14 amino acids. In germline, CDR1 is MDHEN, CDR2 SYDVKM. The DNA for the CDR3 is TGTGCCAGCAGTTTGAGACAGCCTAATTCACCCCTCCACTTT. This translates into CASSLRQPNSPLHF.

CDR3 DNA: TGTGCCTGGAGTGACGGATTAGCCCCATCCGATACGCAGTATTTT. Translating it yields CAWSDGLAPSDTQYF. This chain uses TRBV30 with TRBJ2-3; D unclear. V lost 1 base, J lost 6 bases, and 17 bases lay in between. This CDR3 has 15 amino acids. Germline V gene data show CDR1 as GTSNPN and CDR2 as SVGIG (reference sequence).

The CDR3 nucleotides are TGTGCCAGCAGGTTGGGTTTGGGGGGGAGCTACTACGAGCAGTACTTC. Translating gives CASRLGLGGSYYEQYF. The chain joins TRBV2 to TRBJ2-7; 7 positions agree with TRBD2. CDR3 length equals 16 residues. Germline V gene lookup returns CDR1 SNHLY and CDR2 FYNNEI. V trimming: 6 bases; J trimming: 3 bases; junction bases outside the gene matches: 14.

The chain employs TRBV28 and TRBJ2-5, with 7 bases fitting TRBD1. This CDR3 has 13 residues. Losses at the gene ends were 3 bases for V and 7 bases for J; bases not matched to a gene: 5. The germline V gene has CDR1 MDHEN and CDR2 SYDVKM. The CDR3 DNA reads as TGTGCCAGCAGTTTGACAGGGCCGGGGACCCAGTACTTC. Its translation: CASSLTGPGTQYF.

The rearrangement joins TRBV10-2 to TRBJ2-1; TRBD2 agrees at 16 bases. The CDR3 length is 16 residues. CDR1 and CDR2 from the germline V gene are WSHSY and SAAADI. The junction had 3 bases not matched to a gene; V was cut back by 7 bases and J by 3 bases. CDR3 loop: CASTGLAGGHYNEQFF. CDR3 in DNA: TGCGCCAGCACGGGACTAGCGGGAGGGCACTACAATGAGCAGTTCTTC.